A single T cell receptor beta chain is shown here with its context. Its specificity is not known. These data originate in a study of cytomegalovirus exposure and HLA in healthy donors. V lost 0 bases and J lost 4, with 12 bases in between. The CDR3 sequence is 15 residues long. The V gene's germline CDR1 is SGHNT and CDR2 YYREEE (reference sequence). Healthy bone marrow donors made up the donors. A multiplex PCR was run with 60 Vbeta primers and 13 Jbeta primers. Produced via immunoSEQ multiplex PCR; TCRdb's table is partial and in-frame only. The table records approximately 190,000 clones, approximately 84% of them present only once. Study findings and constraints: Several V segments, TRBV6-2 and TRBV6-3 among them, could not be told apart and were dropped. Reported findings show TCR beta sequences accurately forecast HLA-A and HLA-B alleles in most subjects. In a later analysis, a genetic analysis reported fewer productive-TCR N-insertions in an Asian-associated ancestry cluster than the cohort average.

Input material: PBMCs. The chain is built from TRBV5-4 and TRBJ2-3, with D possibly TRBD2 on 7 matching bases. The source of this sequence is a woman between 45 and 60 years old in good health and CMV-seropositive. The DNA of the CDR3 is TGTGCCAGCAGCTTGGTCGGCGGGGGCGCAGATACGCAGTATTTT. The encoded protein is CASSLVGGGADTQYF.